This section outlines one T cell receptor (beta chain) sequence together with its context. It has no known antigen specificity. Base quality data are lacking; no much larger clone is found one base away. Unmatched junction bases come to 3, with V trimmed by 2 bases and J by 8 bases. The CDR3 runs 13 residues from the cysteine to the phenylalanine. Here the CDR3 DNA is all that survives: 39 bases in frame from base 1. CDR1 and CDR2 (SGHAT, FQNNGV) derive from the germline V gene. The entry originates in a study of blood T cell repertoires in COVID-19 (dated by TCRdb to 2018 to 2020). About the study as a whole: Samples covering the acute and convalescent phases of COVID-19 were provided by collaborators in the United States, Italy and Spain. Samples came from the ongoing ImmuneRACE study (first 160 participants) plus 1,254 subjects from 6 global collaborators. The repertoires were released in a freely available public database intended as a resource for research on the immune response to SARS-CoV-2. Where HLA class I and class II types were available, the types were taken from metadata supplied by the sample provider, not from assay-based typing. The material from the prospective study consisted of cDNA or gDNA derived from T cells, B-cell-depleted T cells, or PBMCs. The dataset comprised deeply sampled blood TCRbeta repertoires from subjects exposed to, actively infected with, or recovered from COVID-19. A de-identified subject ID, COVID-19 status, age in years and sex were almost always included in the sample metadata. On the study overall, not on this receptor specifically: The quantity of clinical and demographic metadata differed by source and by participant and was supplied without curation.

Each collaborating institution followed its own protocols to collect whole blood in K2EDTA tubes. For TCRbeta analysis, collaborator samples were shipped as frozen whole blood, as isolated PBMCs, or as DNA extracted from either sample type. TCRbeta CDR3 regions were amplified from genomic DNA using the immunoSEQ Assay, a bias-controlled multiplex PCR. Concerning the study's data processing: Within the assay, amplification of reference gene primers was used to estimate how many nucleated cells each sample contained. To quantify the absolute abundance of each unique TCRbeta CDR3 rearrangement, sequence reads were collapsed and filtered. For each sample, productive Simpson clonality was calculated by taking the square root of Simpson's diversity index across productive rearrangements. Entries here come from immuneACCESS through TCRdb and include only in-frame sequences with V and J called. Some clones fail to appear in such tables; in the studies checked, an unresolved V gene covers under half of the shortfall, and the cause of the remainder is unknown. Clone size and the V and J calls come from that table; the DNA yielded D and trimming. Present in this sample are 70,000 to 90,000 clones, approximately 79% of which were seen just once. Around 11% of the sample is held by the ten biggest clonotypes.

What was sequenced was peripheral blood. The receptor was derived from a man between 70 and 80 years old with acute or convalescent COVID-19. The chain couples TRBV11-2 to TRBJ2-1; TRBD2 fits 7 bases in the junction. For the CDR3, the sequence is CASSLSRGDEQFF. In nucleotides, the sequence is TGTGCCAGCAGCTTATCTCGGGGGGATGAGCAGTTCTTC.